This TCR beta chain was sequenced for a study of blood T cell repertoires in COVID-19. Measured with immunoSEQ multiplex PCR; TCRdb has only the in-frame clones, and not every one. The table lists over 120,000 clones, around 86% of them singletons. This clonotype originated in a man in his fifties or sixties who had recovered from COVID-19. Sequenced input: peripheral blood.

This CDR3 reads CASSLSVQGWNTEAFF. The CDR3, as DNA: TGTGCCAGCAGTTTATCGGTCCAGGGCTGGAACACTGAAGCTTTCTTT. The chain has TRBV27 and TRBJ1-1, with D perhaps TRBD1 (5 bases). With 0 bases removed from V and 1 base from J, the gap between germline ends came to 12 bases. From germline, CDR1 is MNHEY and CDR2 SMNVEV (reference sequence). This CDR3 is built from 16 residues.